Below, one T cell receptor beta chain is given with its context. Its antigen is not known. This CDR3 is 16 amino acids long. Germline values: CDR1 LGHNA, CDR2 YSLEER. V was pared by 1 base and J by 3 bases, with 16 bases between. This entry is derived from a study of T-cell reconstitution after alpha-beta-depleted transplantation in children. Study outcomes and limitations: It was surviving recipient T cells and thymic progenitors that gave some patients high TCRbeta diversity at day 60. T-cell counts and diversity were attributed mostly to newly produced T cells one year after transplant. Reports say that about two months after transplant, the alpha-beta T cells came out of several hundred graft clones that had expanded.

A TCRbeta library incorporating unique molecular identifiers was prepared. MiXCR, applied by TCRdb to the PCR reads, yields one record per CDR3 protein. Among about 980,000 distinct CDR3 sequences listed, about 30% were seen once. The chain uses TRBV4-3 and TRBJ2-7, with a tentative D call TRBD2 (6 bases). The material sequenced was PBMCs, mostly from graft donor cells, taken 360 days after TCRalphabeta/CD19-depleted stem cell transplant. This TCR derives from a boy younger than two who had a stem cell transplant for SCID, so the T cells may come from the graft donor. For the CDR3, the DNA is TGCGCCAGCAGCCAAGGAGTATTCGTGGGGGGCTACGAGCAGTACTTC. This gives the protein CASSQGVFVGGYEQYF.